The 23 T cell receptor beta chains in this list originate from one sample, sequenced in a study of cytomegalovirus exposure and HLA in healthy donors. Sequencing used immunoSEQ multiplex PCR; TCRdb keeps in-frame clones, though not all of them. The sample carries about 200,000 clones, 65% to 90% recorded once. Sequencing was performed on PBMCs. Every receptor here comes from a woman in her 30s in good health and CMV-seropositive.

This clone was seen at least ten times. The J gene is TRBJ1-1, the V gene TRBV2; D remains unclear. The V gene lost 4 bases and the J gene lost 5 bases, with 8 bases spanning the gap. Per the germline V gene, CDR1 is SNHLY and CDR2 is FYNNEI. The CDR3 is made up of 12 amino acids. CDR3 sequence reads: CASSVEWTEAFF. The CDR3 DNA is TGTGCCAGCAGTGTCGAGTGGACTGAAGCTTTCTTT.

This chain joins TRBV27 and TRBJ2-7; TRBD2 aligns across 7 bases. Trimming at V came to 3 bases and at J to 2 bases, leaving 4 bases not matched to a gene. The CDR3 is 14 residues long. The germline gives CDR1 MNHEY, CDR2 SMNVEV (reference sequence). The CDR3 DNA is TGTGCCAGCAGTTTCCGGGAGGCCCCCTACGAGCAGTACTTC. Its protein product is CASSFREAPYEQYF.

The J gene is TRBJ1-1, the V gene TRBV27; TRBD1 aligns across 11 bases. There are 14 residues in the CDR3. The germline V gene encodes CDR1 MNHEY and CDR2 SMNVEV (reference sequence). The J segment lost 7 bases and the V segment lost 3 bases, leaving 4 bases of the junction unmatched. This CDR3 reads CASSFGQGAGEAFF. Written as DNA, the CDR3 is TGTGCCAGCAGTTTCGGACAGGGGGCTGGTGAAGCTTTCTTT.

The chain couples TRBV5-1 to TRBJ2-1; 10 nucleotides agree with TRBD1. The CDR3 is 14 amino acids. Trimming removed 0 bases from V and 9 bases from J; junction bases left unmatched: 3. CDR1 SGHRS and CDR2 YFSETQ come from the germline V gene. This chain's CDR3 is CASSLETGGLEQFF. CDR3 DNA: TGCGCCAGCAGCTTGGAGACAGGGGGCCTTGAGCAGTTCTTC.

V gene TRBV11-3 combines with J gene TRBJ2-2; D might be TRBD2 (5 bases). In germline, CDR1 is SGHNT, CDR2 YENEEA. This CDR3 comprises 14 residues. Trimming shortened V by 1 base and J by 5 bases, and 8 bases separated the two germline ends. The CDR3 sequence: CASSLVGSTGELFF. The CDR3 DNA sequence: TGTGCCAGCAGCTTAGTTGGGAGTACCGGGGAGCTGTTTTTT.

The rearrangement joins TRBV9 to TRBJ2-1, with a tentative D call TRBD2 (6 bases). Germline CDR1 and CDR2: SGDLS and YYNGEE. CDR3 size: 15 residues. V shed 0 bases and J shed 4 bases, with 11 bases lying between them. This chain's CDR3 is CASSVDGTGYNEQFF. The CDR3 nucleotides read TGTGCCAGCAGCGTAGACGGGACTGGGTACAATGAGCAGTTCTTC.

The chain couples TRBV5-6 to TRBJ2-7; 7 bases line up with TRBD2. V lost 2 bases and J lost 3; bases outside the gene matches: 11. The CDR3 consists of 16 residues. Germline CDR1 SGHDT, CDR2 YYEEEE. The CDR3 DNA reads TGTGCCAGCAGCTTCCCGGGGGGAGCGATAATCTACGAGCAGTACTTC. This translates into CASSFPGGAIIYEQYF.

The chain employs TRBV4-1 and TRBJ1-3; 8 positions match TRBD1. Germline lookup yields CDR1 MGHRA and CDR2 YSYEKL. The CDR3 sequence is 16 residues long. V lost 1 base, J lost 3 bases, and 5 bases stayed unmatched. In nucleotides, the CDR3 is TGCGCCAGCAGCCAAGGGACAGGGAGGCTTGGAAACACCATATATTTT. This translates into CASSQGTGRLGNTIYF.

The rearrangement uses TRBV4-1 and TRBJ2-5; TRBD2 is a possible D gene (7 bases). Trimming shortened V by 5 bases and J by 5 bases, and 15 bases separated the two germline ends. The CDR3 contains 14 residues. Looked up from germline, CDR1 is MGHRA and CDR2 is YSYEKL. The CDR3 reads CASSRGEGSETQYF. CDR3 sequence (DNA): TGCGCCAGCAGCAGGGGGGAGGGTAGTGAGACCCAGTACTTC.

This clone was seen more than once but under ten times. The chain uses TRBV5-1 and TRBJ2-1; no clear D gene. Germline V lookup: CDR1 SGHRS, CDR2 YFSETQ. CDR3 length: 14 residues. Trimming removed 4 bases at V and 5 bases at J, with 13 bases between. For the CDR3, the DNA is TGCGCCAGCAGCGGGCCTACGCGAAACAATGAGCAGTTCTTC. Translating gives CASSGPTRNNEQFF.

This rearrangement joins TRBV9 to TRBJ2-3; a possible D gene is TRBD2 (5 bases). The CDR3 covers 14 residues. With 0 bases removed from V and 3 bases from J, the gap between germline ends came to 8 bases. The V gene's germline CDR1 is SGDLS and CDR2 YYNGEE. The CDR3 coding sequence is TGTGCCAGCAGCGTAGCCCTAGCAACAGATACGCAGTATTTT. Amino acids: CASSVALATDTQYF.

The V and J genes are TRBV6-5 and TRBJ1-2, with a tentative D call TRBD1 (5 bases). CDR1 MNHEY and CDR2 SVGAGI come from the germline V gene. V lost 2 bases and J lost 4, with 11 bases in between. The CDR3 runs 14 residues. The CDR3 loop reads CASSYNTGGYGYTF. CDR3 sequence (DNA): TGTGCCAGCAGTTACAACACAGGCGGCTATGGCTACACCTTC.

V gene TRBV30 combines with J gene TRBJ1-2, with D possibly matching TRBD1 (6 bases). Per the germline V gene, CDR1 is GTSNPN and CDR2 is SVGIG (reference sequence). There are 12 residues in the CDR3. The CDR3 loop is CALKGGEDGYTF. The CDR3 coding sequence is TGTGCTCTCAAAGGGGGAGAGGATGGCTACACCTTC.

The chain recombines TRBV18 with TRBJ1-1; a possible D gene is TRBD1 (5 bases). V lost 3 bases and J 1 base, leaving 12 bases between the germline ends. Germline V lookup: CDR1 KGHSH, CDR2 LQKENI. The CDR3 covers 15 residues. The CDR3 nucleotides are TGTGCCAGCTCACCGAATACCGGACAGAACACTGAAGCTTTCTTT. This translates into CASSPNTGQNTEAFF.

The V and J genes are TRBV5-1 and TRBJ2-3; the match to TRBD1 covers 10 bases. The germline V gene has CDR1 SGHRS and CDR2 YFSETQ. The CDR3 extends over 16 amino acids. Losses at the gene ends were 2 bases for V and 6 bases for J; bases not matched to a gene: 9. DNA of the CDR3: TGCGCCAGCAGCTTCCTGGGACAGGGGATTTTGGATACGCAGTATTTT. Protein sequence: CASSFLGQGILDTQYF.

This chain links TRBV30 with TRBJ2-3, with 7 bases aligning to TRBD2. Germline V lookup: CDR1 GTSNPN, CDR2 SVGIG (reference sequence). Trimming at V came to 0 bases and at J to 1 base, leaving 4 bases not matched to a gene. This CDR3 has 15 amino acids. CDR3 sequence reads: CAWSVASGGTDTQYF. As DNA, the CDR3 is TGTGCCTGGAGTGTGGCCAGCGGGGGCACAGATACGCAGTATTTT.

CDR3 amino acids: CASTRTGTDTQYF. As DNA, the CDR3 is TGTGCCAGCACCCGGACAGGGACAGATACGCAGTATTTT. This rearrangement joins TRBV2 to TRBJ2-3; 8 nucleotides match TRBD1. The CDR3 has 13 amino acids. V dropped 7 bases and J dropped 3; count of bases not matched to a gene: 3. Germline CDR1 reads SNHLY; CDR2 reads FYNNEI. Variable domain in full (rest from reference TRBV2 and TRBJ2-3): EPEVTQTPSHQVTQMGQEVILRCVPISNHLYFYWYRQILGQKVEFLVSFYNNEISEKSEIFDDQFSVERPDGSNFTLKIRSTKLEDSAMYFCASTRTGTDTQYFGPGTRLTVL.

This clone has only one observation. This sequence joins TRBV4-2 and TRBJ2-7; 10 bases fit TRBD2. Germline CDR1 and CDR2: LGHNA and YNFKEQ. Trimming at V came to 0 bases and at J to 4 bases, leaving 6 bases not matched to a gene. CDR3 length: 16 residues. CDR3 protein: CASSQDRASGRYEQYF. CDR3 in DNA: TGTGCCAGCAGCCAAGATAGAGCTAGCGGGAGATACGAGCAGTACTTC.

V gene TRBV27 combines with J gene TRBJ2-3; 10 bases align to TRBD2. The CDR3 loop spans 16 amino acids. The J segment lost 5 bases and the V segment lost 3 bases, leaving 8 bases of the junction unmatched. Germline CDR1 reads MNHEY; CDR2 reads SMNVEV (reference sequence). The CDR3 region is CASSFNLAGVKDTQYF. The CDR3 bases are TGTGCCAGCAGTTTTAACCTAGCGGGAGTTAAAGATACGCAGTATTTT.

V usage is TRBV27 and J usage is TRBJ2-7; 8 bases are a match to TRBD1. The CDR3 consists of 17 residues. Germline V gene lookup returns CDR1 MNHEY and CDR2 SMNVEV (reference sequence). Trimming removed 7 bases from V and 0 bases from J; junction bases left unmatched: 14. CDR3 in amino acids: CASIDGTRTGRSYEQYF. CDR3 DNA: TGTGCCAGCATCGATGGAACACGGACAGGGCGCTCCTACGAGCAGTACTTC.

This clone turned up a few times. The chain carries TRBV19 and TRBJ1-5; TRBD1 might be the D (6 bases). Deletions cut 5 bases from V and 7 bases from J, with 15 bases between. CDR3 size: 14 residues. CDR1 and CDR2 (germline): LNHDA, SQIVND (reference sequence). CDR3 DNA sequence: TGTGCCAGTAGTCGACCAGGGGTGAGCCAGCCCCAGCATTTT. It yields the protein CASSRPGVSQPQHF.

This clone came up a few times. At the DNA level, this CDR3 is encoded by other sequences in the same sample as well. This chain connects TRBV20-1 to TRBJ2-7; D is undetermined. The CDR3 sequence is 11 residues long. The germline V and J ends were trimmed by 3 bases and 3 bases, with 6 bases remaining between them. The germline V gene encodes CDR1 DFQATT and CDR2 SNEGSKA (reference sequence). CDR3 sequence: CSASSSYEQYF. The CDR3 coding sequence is TGCAGTGCTAGCTCGAGCTACGAGCAGTACTTC.

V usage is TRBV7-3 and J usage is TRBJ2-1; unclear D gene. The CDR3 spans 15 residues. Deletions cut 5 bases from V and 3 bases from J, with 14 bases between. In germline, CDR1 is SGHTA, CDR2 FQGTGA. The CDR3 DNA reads TGTGCCAGCAGCCCGGCCGGGTCGGTCTACAATGAGCAGTTCTTC. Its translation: CASSPAGSVYNEQFF.